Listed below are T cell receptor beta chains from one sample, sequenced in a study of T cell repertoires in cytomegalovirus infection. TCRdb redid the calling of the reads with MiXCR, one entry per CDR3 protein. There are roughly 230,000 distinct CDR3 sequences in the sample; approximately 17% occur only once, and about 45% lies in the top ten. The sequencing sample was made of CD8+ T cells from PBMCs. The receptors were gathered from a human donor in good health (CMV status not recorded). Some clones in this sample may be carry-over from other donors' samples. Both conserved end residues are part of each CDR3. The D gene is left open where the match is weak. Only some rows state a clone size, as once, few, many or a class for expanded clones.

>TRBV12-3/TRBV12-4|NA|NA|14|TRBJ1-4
TGTGCCAGCAGTTCGGGAACGCTGAGAGAAAAACTGTTTTTT
CASSSGTLREKLFF
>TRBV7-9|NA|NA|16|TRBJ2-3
TGTGCCAGCAGCGATCTCGCGGGGGCGCACACAGATACGCAGTATTTT
CASSDLAGAHTDTQYF
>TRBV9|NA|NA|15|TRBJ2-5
TGTGCCAGCAACACACGAGGGGGAGAACAAGAGACCCAGTACTTC
CASNTRGGEQETQYF
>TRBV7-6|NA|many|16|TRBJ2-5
TGTGCCAGCAGCTTAGACTCCAGAGAATACCAAGAGACCCAGTACTTC
CASSLDSREYQETQYF
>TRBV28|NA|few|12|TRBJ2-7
TGTGCCAGCAGTGGGTGGTCCTACGAGCAGTACTTC
CASSGWSYEQYF
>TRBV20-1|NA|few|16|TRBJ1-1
TGCAGTGCTAGAGATATTGAGGCCTCAAGGTGGACTGAAGCTTTCTTT
CSARDIEASRWTEAFF
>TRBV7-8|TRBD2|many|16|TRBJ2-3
TGTGCCAGCAGCTTAGGAAGCGGGGGTGCCACAGATACGCAGTATTTT
CASSLGSGGATDTQYF
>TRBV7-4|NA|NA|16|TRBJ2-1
TGTGCCAGCAGACCCACTAGCCCCAGCTCCTACAATGAGCAGTTCTTC
CASRPTSPSSYNEQFF
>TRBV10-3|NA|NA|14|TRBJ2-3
TGTGCCACGGCCGGGACCACCGACACAGATACGCAGTATTTT
CATAGTTDTDTQYF
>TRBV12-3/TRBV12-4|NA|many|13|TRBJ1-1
TGTGCCAGCAGTTTTTACGCTGGCACTGAAGCTTTCTTT
CASSFYAGTEAFF
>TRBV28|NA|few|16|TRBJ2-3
TGTGCCAGCAGTTCCCCATGGGGGGCGAGCACAGATACGCAGTATTTT
CASSSPWGASTDTQYF
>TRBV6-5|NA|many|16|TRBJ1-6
TGTGCCAGCAGTTACTCGCTCCCCTCCTATAATTCACCCCTCCACTTT
CASSYSLPSYNSPLHF
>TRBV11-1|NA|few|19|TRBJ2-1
TGTGCCAGCAGCTTTGGCGGGCCCTGGAGCTCGAGCTCCTACAATGAGCAGTTCTTC
CASSFGGPWSSSSYNEQFF
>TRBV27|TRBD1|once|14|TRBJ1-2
TGTGCCAGCAGAAACCGGGACAGGGAAGGTGGCTACACCTTC
CASRNRDREGGYTF
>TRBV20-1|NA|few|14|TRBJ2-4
TGCAGTGCTAGTGTGCCGTTAATCAAAAACATTCAGTACTTC
CSASVPLIKNIQYF
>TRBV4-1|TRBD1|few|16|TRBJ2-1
TGCGCCAGCAGCCAACTCCCGGGACAGGAATACAATGAGCAGTTCTTC
CASSQLPGQEYNEQFF
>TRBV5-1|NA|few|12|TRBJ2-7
TGCGCCAGCAGCTTCGAGGTTGGAGAGCAGTACTTC
CASSFEVGEQYF
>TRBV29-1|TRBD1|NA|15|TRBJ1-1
TGCAGCGTTGAGGATTCGGGGACAGGGAACACTGAAGCTTTCTTT
CSVEDSGTGNTEAFF
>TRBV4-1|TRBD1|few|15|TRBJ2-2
TGCGCCAGCAGCCAGGGACAGACGAACACCGGGGAGCTGTTTTTT
CASSQGQTNTGELFF
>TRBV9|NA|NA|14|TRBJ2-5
TGTGCCAGCAGCTGGAGGGGGGAGGAAGAGACCCAGTACTTC
CASSWRGEEETQYF
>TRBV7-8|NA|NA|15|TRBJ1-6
TGTGCCAGCAGCTCCATGCACCAGGGTTTCGCACCCCTCCACTTT
CASSSMHQGFAPLHF
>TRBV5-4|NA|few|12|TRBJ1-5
TGTGCCAGCAGCTATGAAATGGGGCCCCAGCATTTT
CASSYEMGPQHF
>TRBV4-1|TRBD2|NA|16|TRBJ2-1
TGCGCCAGCAGCCACCCGAGCGGGGGGGCCATCAATGAGCAGTTCTTC
CASSHPSGGAINEQFF
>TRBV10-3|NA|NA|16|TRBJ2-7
TGTGCCATCAGTGACCCCGGGCTTACAGTTTTCTACGAGCAGTACTTC
CAISDPGLTVFYEQYF
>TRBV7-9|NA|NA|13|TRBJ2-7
TGTGCCAGCAGCTCCCCGCGAGGACACGAGCAGTACTTC
CASSSPRGHEQYF
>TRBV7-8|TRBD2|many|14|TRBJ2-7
TGTGCCAGCAGCTTAGCGCAGGGACTATCCGAGCAGTACTTC
CASSLAQGLSEQYF
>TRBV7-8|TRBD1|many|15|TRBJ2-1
TGTGCCAGCACCGCAATGGGGACAGGGGACAATGAGCAGTTCTTC
CASTAMGTGDNEQFF
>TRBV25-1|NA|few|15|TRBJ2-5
TGTGCCAGCAGTGAATTAGGGGTCGGCCAAGAGACCCAGTACTTC
CASSELGVGQETQYF
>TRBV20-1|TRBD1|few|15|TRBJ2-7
TGCAGTGCTAGAGATTGGGACAGGGGGCTATTCGAGCAGTACTTC
CSARDWDRGLFEQYF
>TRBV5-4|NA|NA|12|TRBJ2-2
TGTGCCGGTCAGGGTGCCACCGGGGAGCTGTTTTTT
CAGQGATGELFF